What follows are 12 T cell receptor beta chains derived from one specimen sequenced in a study of technical replicates of blood from several donors. Sequencing used immunoSEQ multiplex PCR; TCRdb keeps in-frame clones, though not all of them. Of tens of thousands of clones in the sample, about 96% were seen once. The specimen was T cells isolated from PBMCs. Receptor source: a human donor in good health.

The chain has TRBV6-5 and TRBJ1-5; D is possibly TRBD1 (5 bases). The CDR3 sequence is 15 residues long. V was trimmed by 3 bases and J by 4 bases, leaving 13 bases between them. In germline, CDR1 is MNHEY, CDR2 SVGAGI. The CDR3 nucleotides read TGTGCCAGCAGTTATTCGATCAGGGCTAATCAGCCCCAGCATTTT. Its protein is CASSYSIRANQPQHF.

V and J are TRBV7-6 and TRBJ1-2; unclear D gene. Trimming left V 6 bases short and J 7 bases short, with 9 bases between. This CDR3 comprises 11 residues. Per germline, CDR1 SGHVS and CDR2 FNYEAQ. CDR3 residues: CASSSERGYTF. CDR3 bases: TGTGCCAGCAGTTCCGAGCGTGGCTACACCTTC.

The chain combines TRBV7-9 with TRBJ2-5, with D unclear. Germline V gives CDR1 SEHNR, CDR2 FQNEAQ (reference sequence). V lost 5 bases and J 0 bases, leaving 13 bases between the germline ends. CDR3 size: 15 residues. In DNA form, the CDR3 reads TGTGCCAGCAGCCTAATCTATGTCTACCAAGAGACCCAGTACTTC. Its protein is CASSLIYVYQETQYF.

The rearrangement joins TRBV2 to TRBJ1-6; D is uncertain. V lost 0 bases to trimming and J lost 8 bases, with 11 bases between them. The CDR3 is made up of 15 amino acids. Germline loops: CDR1 SNHLY, CDR2 FYNNEI. The CDR3 sequence: CASSEALQKYSPLHF. CDR3 DNA sequence: TGTGCCAGCAGTGAAGCGCTACAGAAGTATTCACCCCTCCACTTT.

This clone occurred once. The chain employs TRBV11-2 and TRBJ2-5; 7 positions agree with TRBD1. The germline CDR1 and CDR2 sequences are SGHAT and FQNNGV. The CDR3 sequence is 19 residues long. V was clipped by 1 base and J by 2 bases; unmatched bases: 16. The CDR3 is CASSLALQINRDRQETQYF. The CDR3 coding sequence is TGTGCCAGCAGCTTAGCTCTGCAAATAAACCGGGACAGACAAGAGACCCAGTACTTC.

This rearrangement joins TRBV7-9 to TRBJ2-3; D unresolved. Germline V CDR1 and CDR2: SEHNR, FQNEAQ (reference sequence). This CDR3 is built from 13 residues. The V end was cut by 8 bases, the J end by 2 bases, with 11 bases between. The CDR3 nucleotides are TGTGCCAGCCGTACTAAGACCACAGATACGCAGTATTTT. This sequence encodes CASRTKTTDTQYF.

The chain joins TRBV9 to TRBJ2-3; TRBD2 is a possible D gene (5 bases). CDR1 SGDLS and CDR2 YYNGEE come from the germline V gene. V lost 1 base and J lost 1, with 13 bases in between. This CDR3 has 16 residues. CDR3 protein: CASSVLFGVGTDTQYF. CDR3 bases: TGTGCCAGCAGCGTACTTTTCGGGGTGGGCACAGATACGCAGTATTTT.

The chain is built from TRBV5-1 and TRBJ2-5; 9 nucleotides align to TRBD1. Germline CDR1 reads SGHRS; CDR2 reads YFSETQ. V dropped 4 bases and J dropped 3; count of bases not matched to a gene: 1. This CDR3 has 13 residues. CDR3 DNA sequence: TGCGCCAGCAGCCGGGACAGGGAAGAGACCCAGTACTTC. As protein: CASSRDREETQYF.

V is TRBV7-8 and J is TRBJ1-5; D not resolved. This CDR3 is built from 14 residues. In germline, CDR1 is SGHVS, CDR2 FQNEAQ. V was shortened by 2 bases and J by 4 bases, with 9 bases between the two germline ends. The CDR3 sequence: CASSLYQENQPQHF. The CDR3 DNA is TGTGCCAGCAGCTTATACCAGGAAAATCAGCCCCAGCATTTT. The full variable domain, with the rest looked up from reference TRBV7-8 and TRBJ1-5, is GAGVSQSPRYKVAKRGQDVALRCDPISGHVSLFWYQQALGQGPEFLTYFQNEAQLDKSGLPSDRFFAERPEGSVSTLKIQRTQQEDSAVYLCASSLYQENQPQHFGDGTRLSIL.

This CDR3 is CAIHTGVNTEAFF. DNA for the CDR3: TGTGCCATCCATACAGGGGTGAACACTGAAGCTTTCTTT. This rearrangement joins TRBV6-1 to TRBJ1-1; TRBD1 matches at 7 bases. With 10 bases clipped from V and 0 bases from J, the junction kept 5 bases outside the gene matches. This CDR3 contains 13 residues. Germline V gene data show CDR1 as MNHNS and CDR2 as SASEGT.

J is TRBJ2-2 and V is TRBV7-9, with D perhaps TRBD2 (5 bases). The CDR3 is 17 residues long. Trimming removed 4 bases from V and 6 bases from J, with 21 bases in between. Germline CDR1 and CDR2: SEHNR and FQNEAQ (reference sequence). DNA for the CDR3: TGTGCCAGCAGCTCCGAGGGTGGACCAAGGGCCGCCGGGGAGCTGTTTTTT. Amino acid sequence: CASSSEGGPRAAGELFF.

V gene TRBV4-1 combines with J gene TRBJ2-1; 11 bases line up with TRBD2. CDR3 length: 16 amino acids. V was clipped by 0 bases and J by 6 bases; unmatched bases: 4. CDR1 is MGHRA, CDR2 YSYEKL, per germline. The CDR3 here is CASSQDASGRINEQFF. Here the CDR3 DNA reads TGCGCCAGCAGCCAAGATGCTAGCGGGAGGATCAATGAGCAGTTCTTC.